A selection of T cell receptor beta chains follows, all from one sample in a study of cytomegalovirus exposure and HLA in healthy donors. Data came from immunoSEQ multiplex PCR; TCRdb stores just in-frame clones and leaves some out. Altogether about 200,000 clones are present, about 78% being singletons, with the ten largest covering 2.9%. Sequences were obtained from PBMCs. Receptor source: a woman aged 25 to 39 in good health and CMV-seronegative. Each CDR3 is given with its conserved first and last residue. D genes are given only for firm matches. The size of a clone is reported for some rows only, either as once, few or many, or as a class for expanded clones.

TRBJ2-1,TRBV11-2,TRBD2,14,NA,TGTGCCAGCAGCTGGACTAGCGGGAGCAATGAGCAGTTCTTC,CASSWTSGSNEQFF
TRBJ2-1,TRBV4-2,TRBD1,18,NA,TGTGCCAGCAGCCAAGATGTACGGACAGGGTGGTTGATAGGTGAGCAGTTCTTC,CASSQDVRTGWLIGEQFF
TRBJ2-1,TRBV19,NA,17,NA,TGTGCCAGTAGTATAGATAGAGCGAACTTCTTACCTAATGAGCAGTTCTTC,CASSIDRANFLPNEQFF
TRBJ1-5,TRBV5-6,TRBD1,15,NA,TGTGCCAGCAGCTTTATGGGGACAGGCAATCAGCCCCAGCATTTT,CASSFMGTGNQPQHF
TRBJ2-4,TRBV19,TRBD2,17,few,TGTGCCAGTAGCGGGACGGGGGGGGGACTAGCCAAAAACATTCAGTACTTC,CASSGTGGGLAKNIQYF
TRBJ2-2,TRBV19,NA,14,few,TGTGCCAGTACCCACAGGCTGAACACCGGGGAGCTGTTTTTT,CASTHRLNTGELFF
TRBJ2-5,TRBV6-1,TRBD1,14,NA,TGTGCCAGCACTCGGGGACAGGGGAGCGAGACCCAGTACTTC,CASTRGQGSETQYF
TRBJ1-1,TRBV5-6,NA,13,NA,TGTGCCAGCAGCCTAGTGCTTGCTGGTGAAGCTTTCTTT,CASSLVLAGEAFF
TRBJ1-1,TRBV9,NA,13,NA,TGTGCCAGCAGCGAACGACAGAGTGCTGAAGCTTTCTTT,CASSERQSAEAFF
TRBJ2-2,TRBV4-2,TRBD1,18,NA,TGTGCCAGCAGCCAAAGCCCGACCGGGACAGGGGCCGGCGGGGAGCTGTTTTTT,CASSQSPTGTGAGGELFF
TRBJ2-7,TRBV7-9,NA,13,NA,TGTGCCAGCAGCTCTTCAGGGATAAACGAGCAGTACTTC,CASSSSGINEQYF
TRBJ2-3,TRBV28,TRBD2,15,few,TGTGCCAGCAGTCCCAAGCGGGAAGGTACAGATACGCAGTATTTT,CASSPKREGTDTQYF
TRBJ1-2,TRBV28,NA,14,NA,TGTGCCAGCAGCCCGGCGGCAGGGCTAGATGGCTACACCTTC,CASSPAAGLDGYTF
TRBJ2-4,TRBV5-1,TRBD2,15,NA,TGCGCCAGCAGTCCGGGAGGGGGAGGAGGGAACATTCAGTACTTC,CASSPGGGGGNIQYF
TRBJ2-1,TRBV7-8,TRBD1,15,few,TGTGCCAGCAGCTTTCTCGGGACAGCTAGCAATGAGCAGTTCTTC,CASSFLGTASNEQFF
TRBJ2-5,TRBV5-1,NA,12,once,TGCGCCAGCAGCGAGAATCAAGAGACCCAGTACTTC,CASSENQETQYF
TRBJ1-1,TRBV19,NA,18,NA,TGTGCCAGTAGATCGGAATGGTTAGCGGGGGCGCGAGGCACTGAAGCTTTCTTT,CASRSEWLAGARGTEAFF
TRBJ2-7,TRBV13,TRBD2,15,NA,TGTGCCAGCAGCTCGAGATCCGGGACTAGAGGAGTGCAGTACTTC,CASSSRSGTRGVQYF
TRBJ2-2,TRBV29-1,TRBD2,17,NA,TGCAGCGGTTCACGAGCGGGAGGGCCGGGGAACACCGGGGAGCTGTTTTTT,CSGSRAGGPGNTGELFF